One and the same sample provided the 14 T cell receptor beta chains below, sequenced in a study of shared clonotypes between healthy human individuals. Terminally differentiated effector memory CD45RA+ cells were excluded from the naive CD8 cells, which were CD45RO-negative and positively selected for CCR7. Assay: immunoSEQ multiplex PCR; the TCRdb copy retains only in-frame clones and omits some. The table shows over 2,000,000 clones, with around 93% occurring only once. The sample taken for sequencing was naive CD8+ T cells from PBMCs. Receptors originate from a man aged 18 to 29 in good health. Some clones in this sample may be carry-over from other donors' samples.

This chain uses TRBV15 with TRBJ2-2; D gene uncertain. The V end was cut by 5 bases, the J end by 4 bases, with 11 bases between. This CDR3 region has 14 residues. The germline gives CDR1 LNHNV, CDR2 YYDKDF (reference sequence). The CDR3 DNA reads as TGTGCCACCAGCGGGTTTCCGGCCACCGGGGAGCTGTTTTTT. It encodes CATSGFPATGELFF.

In the case of this clone: Other DNA sequences in the sample encode the same CDR3. This chain uses TRBV19 with TRBJ2-7, with 9 nucleotides matching TRBD2. The junction had 5 bases not matched to a gene; V was cut back by 3 bases and J by 2 bases. This CDR3 is built from 15 residues. Germline V gives CDR1 LNHDA, CDR2 SQIVND (reference sequence). CDR3 amino acids: CASSMGAGGPYEQYF. As DNA, the CDR3 is TGTGCCAGTAGTATGGGAGCGGGAGGCCCCTACGAGCAGTACTTC.

This clone occurred once. The chain links TRBV9 to TRBJ2-1; perhaps D is TRBD1 or TRBD2 (6 bases each). The germline V gene encodes CDR1 SGDLS and CDR2 YYNGEE. Trimming cost V 6 bases and J 5 bases, with 12 bases left between them. The CDR3 is 13 amino acids. For the CDR3, the DNA is TGTGCCAGCAAGGGGGGAGTTCACAATGAGCAGTTCTTC. Protein sequence: CASKGGVHNEQFF.

The rearrangement uses TRBV4-1 and TRBJ2-7; the D call may be TRBD1 or TRBD2 (5 bases each). The CDR3 loop spans 15 amino acids. Germline CDR1 reads MGHRA; CDR2 reads YSYEKL. Trimming cost V 2 bases and J 0 bases, with 11 bases left between them. Written as DNA, the CDR3 is TGCGCCAGCAGCCAAAAGGCAGGGAGCTCCTACGAGCAGTACTTC. Translated: CASSQKAGSSYEQYF.

The rearrangement joins TRBV7-8 to TRBJ2-7; TRBD2 is a possible D gene (5 bases). Trimming pared 5 bases from V and 7 bases from J, leaving 21 bases between. The CDR3 loop spans 15 amino acids. Germline CDR1 SGHVS, CDR2 FQNEAQ. CDR3 nucleotide sequence: TGTGCCAGCAGCCCCGATTTTGAGGGAATCGGGGAGCAGTACTTC. This sequence encodes CASSPDFEGIGEQYF.

The gene calls are TRBV4-2 and TRBJ2-7; weak D call: TRBD1 (6 bases). Germline-derived CDR1 and CDR2 are LGHNA and YNFKEQ. This CDR3 comprises 14 residues. V was pared by 4 bases and J by 2 bases, with 12 bases between. CDR3 in DNA: TGTGCCAGCAGCCCCCGGGACAAAGCCTACGAGCAGTACTTC. Residues: CASSPRDKAYEQYF.

The chain carries TRBV19 and TRBJ2-7; TRBD2 matches 11 bases. The J segment lost 6 bases and the V segment lost 5 bases, leaving 9 bases of the junction unmatched. Germline V gene sequence: CDR1 LNHDA, CDR2 SQIVND (reference sequence). This CDR3 is built from 15 residues. The DNA for the CDR3 is TGTGCCAGTAGTCCGCCTAGCGGGAGGTTCTCCGAGCAGTACTTC. Encoded protein: CASSPPSGRFSEQYF.

J is TRBJ2-7 and V is TRBV2; 11 bases are a match to TRBD2. The germline V gene encodes CDR1 SNHLY and CDR2 FYNNEI. V lost 3 bases, J lost 12 bases, and 7 bases stayed unmatched. This CDR3 comprises 13 residues. CDR3 coding DNA: TGTGCCAGCAGTGAGACTAGCGGGATACGGGGGTACTTC. Its protein is CASSETSGIRGYF.

The V gene is TRBV27, the J gene TRBJ2-7; D is perhaps TRBD2 (6 bases). V dropped 6 bases and J dropped 6 bases, with 18 bases sitting between them. Germline V gives CDR1 MNHEY, CDR2 SMNVEV (reference sequence). This CDR3 has 14 residues. CDR3 nucleotides: TGTGCCAGCAGGACACCGGGACTCGCCCCCGAGCAGTACTTC. Translation: CASRTPGLAPEQYF.

This clone was seen a handful of times. The sample has other DNA sequences that encode this CDR3 too. V and J are TRBV28 and TRBJ2-2; the D gene is possibly TRBD1 (6 bases). Germline V gene data show CDR1 as MDHEN and CDR2 as SYDVKM. The CDR3 is made up of 14 amino acids. V lost 3 bases to trimming and J lost 3 bases, with 8 bases between them. CDR3: CASSLAGDTGELFF. The CDR3 region has the DNA TGTGCCAGCAGTTTGGCAGGGGACACCGGGGAGCTGTTTTTT.

The rearrangement links TRBV7-8 to TRBJ2-6; the D gene is possibly TRBD1 (6 bases). CDR3 length: 16 residues. Germline values: CDR1 SGHVS, CDR2 FQNEAQ. Trimming cost V 3 bases and J 2 bases, with 11 bases left between them. In nucleotides, the CDR3 is TGTGCCAGCAGCTTTTACAGGGACCCTGGGGCCAACGTCCTGACTTTC. Translated, it gives CASSFYRDPGANVLTF.

This rearrangement joins TRBV27 to TRBJ1-1; 8 bases fit TRBD1. Trimming at V came to 6 bases and at J to 1 base, leaving 4 bases not matched to a gene. This CDR3 is 14 amino acids long. Germline lookup yields CDR1 MNHEY and CDR2 SMNVEV (reference sequence). The CDR3 sequence is CASRTGGSNTEAFF. In DNA form, the CDR3 reads TGTGCCAGCAGAACAGGGGGATCGAACACTGAAGCTTTCTTT.

This clone was seen once. V usage is TRBV27 and J usage is TRBJ1-1; a possible D gene is TRBD1 (5 bases). The V gene lost 5 bases and the J gene lost 11 bases, with 18 bases spanning the gap. The CDR3 consists of 13 residues. CDR1 is MNHEY and CDR2 is SMNVEV in the germline V gene (reference sequence). This CDR3 is CASSPLGGTTAFF. The CDR3 bases are TGTGCCAGCAGTCCCTTAGGAGGGACGACGGCTTTCTTT.

This clone appeared once. The chain couples TRBV2 to TRBJ2-7; 8 positions agree with TRBD2. Per the germline V gene, CDR1 is SNHLY and CDR2 is FYNNEI. The trim removed 6 bases at V and 4 bases at J, leaving 5 bases unmatched. CDR3 length: 13 residues. Written as DNA, the CDR3 is TGTGCCAGCAGCGCCGGGACTAGTTACGAGCAGTACTTC. It translates to CASSAGTSYEQYF.